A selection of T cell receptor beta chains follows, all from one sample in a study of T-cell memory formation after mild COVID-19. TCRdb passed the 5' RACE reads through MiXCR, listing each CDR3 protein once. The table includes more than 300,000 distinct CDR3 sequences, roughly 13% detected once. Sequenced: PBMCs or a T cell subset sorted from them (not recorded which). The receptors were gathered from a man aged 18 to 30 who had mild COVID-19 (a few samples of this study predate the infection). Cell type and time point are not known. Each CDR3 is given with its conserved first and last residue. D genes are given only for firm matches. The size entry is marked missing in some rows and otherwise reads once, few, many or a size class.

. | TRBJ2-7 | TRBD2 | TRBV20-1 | TGCAGTGCTTCAGCGGGGGACCGTTACGAGCAGTACTTC | CSASAGDRYEQYF
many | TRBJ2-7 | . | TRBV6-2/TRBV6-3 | TGTGCCAGCAGCCCGGGGACCTACGAGCAGTACTTC | CASSPGTYEQYF
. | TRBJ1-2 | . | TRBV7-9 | TGTGCCAGCAGCTTCCCTCTGGGGGTTGGCTATGGCTACACCTTC | CASSFPLGVGYGYTF
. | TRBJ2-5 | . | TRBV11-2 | TGTGCCAGCAGCGGGATTAGCGTGCAGACCCAGTACTTC | CASSGISVQTQYF
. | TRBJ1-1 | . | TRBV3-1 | TGTGCCAGCACCCTACGGGGCAATGAAGCTTTCTTT | CASTLRGNEAFF
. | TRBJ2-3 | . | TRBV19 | TGTGCCAGTAGTATCCTCCGGGGGACGATCACAGATACGCAGTATTTT | CASSILRGTITDTQYF
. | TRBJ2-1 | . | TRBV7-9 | TGTGCCAGCAGCTTAGCGCTTGGTGGCAGGGACGGTGAGCAGTTCTTC | CASSLALGGRDGEQFF
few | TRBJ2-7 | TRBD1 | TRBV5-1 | TGCGCCAGCAGATGGGACAGGGGCTACGAGCAGTACTTC | CASRWDRGYEQYF
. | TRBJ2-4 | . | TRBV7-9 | TGTGCCAGCAGCTTCGGAGGGCTAGCCAAAAACATTCAGTACTTC | CASSFGGLAKNIQYF
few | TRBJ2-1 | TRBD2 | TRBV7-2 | TGTGCCAGCAGCTTACTTGGTAGCGGGGGGGCCGATGAGCAGTTCTTC | CASSLLGSGGADEQFF
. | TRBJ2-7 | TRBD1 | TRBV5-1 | TGCGCCAGCAGCTCCCCGGGACAGCCTGTAGGGCAGTACTTC | CASSSPGQPVGQYF
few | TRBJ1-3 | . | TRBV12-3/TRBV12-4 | TGTGCCAGCAGTTTAAAGGACGGGGTTGGAAACACCATATATTTT | CASSLKDGVGNTIYF
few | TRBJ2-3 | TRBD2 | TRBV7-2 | TGTGCCAGCGGGCCAACTAGCGGAGCGTATCCAGATACGCAGTATTTT | CASGPTSGAYPDTQYF
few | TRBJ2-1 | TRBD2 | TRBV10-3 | TGTGCCATCAGACTAGCGGGGGGGCGCAATGAGCAGTTCTTC | CAIRLAGGRNEQFF
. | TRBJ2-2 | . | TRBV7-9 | TGTGCCAGCATCATTCACAAAGAAGTTCACCCAGGGCCACGGGGGAGCTCCGGGGAGCTGTTTTTT | CASIIHKEVHPGPRGSSGELFF
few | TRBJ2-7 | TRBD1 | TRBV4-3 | TGCGCCAGCAGCCAAGATCCCATCCGGACAGGGATTTCCTACGAGCAGTACTTC | CASSQDPIRTGISYEQYF